This TCR beta chain was identified during a study of beta chain features in type 1 diabetes. Overall study context: In all, 107,917,701 sorted cells from all samples were analyzed. Regarding the study as a whole: Significant though moderate, a shortening of TCRB CDR3s appeared in all four CD4+ subsets of Type 1 diabetes patients. Patients and controls would be equally affected if PCR favored shorter templates. The naive, central memory and Treg TCRB repertoires looked more alike in patients than they did in healthy donors.

Expressed TCRB transcripts were sequenced after all isolated RNA was converted to cDNA. The method was immunoSEQ multiplex PCR; TCRdb's version includes in-frame clones alone and lacks a portion of them. The repertoire holds hundreds of thousands of clones, approximately 70% seen once, with 0.053% in the top ten. Germline CDR1 is SNHLY and CDR2 is FYNNEI. The CDR3 length is 13 residues. V lost 5 bases to trimming and J lost 0 bases, with 7 bases between them. As to this clone: Its antigen is still unknown.

The rearrangement uses TRBV2 and TRBJ1-1; D is uncertain. The sample comprised naive CD4+ T cells from blood. This sequence originates from a man aged 30 to 39 in good health. CDR3 coding DNA: TGTGCCAGCAGTTCCCACTTGAACACTGAAGCTTTCTTT. This translates into CASSSHLNTEAFF.